These T cell receptor beta chains were read from a single sample in a study of cytomegalovirus exposure and HLA in healthy donors. Assay: immunoSEQ multiplex PCR; the TCRdb copy retains only in-frame clones and omits some. The sample has about 60,000 clones; over 80% are singletons. Sequences were obtained from PBMCs. The source is a man between 25 and 39 years old in good health and CMV-seronegative. Each CDR3 is given with its conserved first and last residue. D genes are given only for firm matches. Size is omitted from some rows. Given values are once, few, many or a class for expanded clones.

d_gene: TRBD1; abundance: NA; j_gene: TRBJ1-5; v_gene: TRBV2; CDR3aa: CASSEGQGLQPQHF; CDR3nt: TGTGCCAGCAGTGAAGGACAGGGCCTGCAGCCCCAGCATTTT
d_gene: NA; abundance: NA; j_gene: TRBJ1-1; v_gene: TRBV7-2; CDR3aa: CASSSDSLNTEAFF; CDR3nt: TGTGCCAGCAGCTCTGACAGCTTGAACACTGAAGCTTTCTTT
d_gene: NA; abundance: NA; j_gene: TRBJ2-7; v_gene: TRBV11-2; CDR3aa: CASSPHSSYEQYF; CDR3nt: TGTGCCAGCAGCCCTCATAGCTCCTACGAGCAGTACTTC
d_gene: NA; abundance: NA; j_gene: TRBJ1-3; v_gene: TRBV7-2; CDR3aa: CASSSLGNTIYF; CDR3nt: TGTGCCAGCAGCTCCCTTGGAAACACCATATATTTT
d_gene: NA; abundance: NA; j_gene: TRBJ2-1; v_gene: TRBV9; CDR3aa: CASSVTGSPYNEQFF; CDR3nt: TGTGCCAGCAGCGTGACGGGGTCTCCCTACAATGAGCAGTTCTTC
d_gene: TRBD2; abundance: few; j_gene: TRBJ2-1; v_gene: TRBV11-2; CDR3aa: CASRQRTSGYNEQFF; CDR3nt: TGTGCCTCCCGCCAGAGGACTAGCGGCTACAATGAGCAGTTCTTC
d_gene: TRBD1; abundance: NA; j_gene: TRBJ2-7; v_gene: TRBV5-6; CDR3aa: CASSLFPGGRYEQYF; CDR3nt: TGTGCCAGCAGCTTGTTTCCAGGGGGCAGGTACGAGCAGTACTTC
d_gene: TRBD2; abundance: NA; j_gene: TRBJ2-1; v_gene: TRBV11-1; CDR3aa: CASSWTSGGANEQFF; CDR3nt: TGTGCCAGCAGCTGGACTAGCGGGGGGGCAAATGAGCAGTTCTTC
d_gene: TRBD1; abundance: NA; j_gene: TRBJ2-7; v_gene: TRBV28; CDR3aa: CASSYGTGQGSYEQYF; CDR3nt: TGTGCCAGCAGTTATGGGACCGGACAGGGATCCTACGAGCAGTACTTC
d_gene: TRBD2; abundance: NA; j_gene: TRBJ2-3; v_gene: TRBV2; CDR3aa: CASSVWRGASTDTQYF; CDR3nt: TGTGCCAGCAGTGTCTGGCGGGGGGCTAGCACAGATACGCAGTATTTT
d_gene: TRBD1; abundance: NA; j_gene: TRBJ1-5; v_gene: TRBV28; CDR3aa: CASSSPTTGGWSNQPQHF; CDR3nt: TGTGCCAGCAGTTCGCCTACGACAGGGGGCTGGAGCAATCAGCCCCAGCATTTT
d_gene: TRBD2; abundance: few; j_gene: TRBJ2-5; v_gene: TRBV19; CDR3aa: CASSIVGTSGRETQYF; CDR3nt: TGTGCCAGTAGTATAGTAGGGACTAGCGGGAGAGAGACCCAGTACTTC
d_gene: TRBD1; abundance: few; j_gene: TRBJ1-2; v_gene: TRBV6-5; CDR3aa: CASYQQGAGGYTF; CDR3nt: TGTGCCAGCTATCAACAGGGGGCGGGTGGCTACACCTTC
d_gene: NA; abundance: NA; j_gene: TRBJ1-1; v_gene: TRBV2; CDR3aa: CARKIGGDTEAFF; CDR3nt: TGTGCCAGGAAAATAGGGGGGGACACTGAAGCTTTCTTT
d_gene: NA; abundance: NA; j_gene: TRBJ1-3; v_gene: TRBV11-3; CDR3aa: CASSELTDSGNTIYF; CDR3nt: TGTGCCAGCAGCGAACTGACAGACTCTGGAAACACCATATATTTT
d_gene: TRBD1; abundance: NA; j_gene: TRBJ1-2; v_gene: TRBV18; CDR3aa: CASSPWDRRDYGYTF; CDR3nt: TGTGCCAGCTCACCGTGGGACAGGCGGGACTATGGCTACACCTTC
d_gene: NA; abundance: NA; j_gene: TRBJ2-7; v_gene: TRBV11-3; CDR3aa: CASSLTGTYEQYF; CDR3nt: TGTGCCAGCAGCCTGACAGGAACCTACGAGCAGTACTTC
d_gene: NA; abundance: NA; j_gene: TRBJ2-1; v_gene: TRBV7-2; CDR3aa: CASSPWVITGNEQFF; CDR3nt: TGTGCCAGCAGCCCTTGGGTGATAACGGGGAATGAGCAGTTCTTC
d_gene: TRBD1; abundance: once; j_gene: TRBJ2-7; v_gene: TRBV15; CDR3aa: CATSRGDRPYEQYF; CDR3nt: TGTGCCACCAGCAGAGGGGACAGACCCTACGAGCAGTACTTC
d_gene: TRBD1; abundance: NA; j_gene: TRBJ2-3; v_gene: TRBV7-2; CDR3aa: CASTPLEDRGTDTQYF; CDR3nt: TGTGCCAGCACTCCCCTAGAGGACAGGGGCACAGATACGCAGTATTTT
d_gene: TRBD1; abundance: NA; j_gene: TRBJ2-3; v_gene: TRBV5-1; CDR3aa: CASSPGQVMDTQYF; CDR3nt: TGCGCCAGCAGCCCGGGACAGGTTATGGATACGCAGTATTTT
d_gene: TRBD1; abundance: once; j_gene: TRBJ2-2; v_gene: TRBV25-1; CDR3aa: CASRAGTGNTGELFF; CDR3nt: TGTGCCAGCAGGGCCGGGACAGGGAACACCGGGGAGCTGTTTTTT
d_gene: TRBD2; abundance: few; j_gene: TRBJ2-5; v_gene: TRBV2; CDR3aa: CAGGASGNQETQYF; CDR3nt: TGTGCCGGGGGGGCTAGCGGGAACCAAGAGACCCAGTACTTC
d_gene: NA; abundance: NA; j_gene: TRBJ1-2; v_gene: TRBV15; CDR3aa: CATSRNRAVPNYGYTF; CDR3nt: TGTGCCACCAGCAGAAACAGGGCCGTTCCCAACTATGGCTACACCTTC
d_gene: TRBD2; abundance: NA; j_gene: TRBJ2-1; v_gene: TRBV2; CDR3aa: CASRKERGFKNEQFF; CDR3nt: TGTGCCAGCCGGAAGGAGCGGGGGTTTAAGAATGAGCAGTTCTTC
d_gene: NA; abundance: NA; j_gene: TRBJ1-2; v_gene: TRBV7-9; CDR3aa: CASSLNSVYGYTF; CDR3nt: TGTGCCAGCAGCTTAAATTCGGTTTATGGCTACACCTTC
d_gene: NA; abundance: NA; j_gene: TRBJ2-1; v_gene: TRBV7-2; CDR3aa: CASSFLSLSSYNEQFF; CDR3nt: TGTGCCAGCAGCTTTCTTAGCCTCAGCTCCTACAATGAGCAGTTCTTC
d_gene: NA; abundance: few; j_gene: TRBJ2-7; v_gene: TRBV7-2; CDR3aa: CASSLAVPRNYEQYF; CDR3nt: TGTGCCAGCAGCTTAGCCGTCCCCAGAAACTACGAGCAGTACTTC
d_gene: TRBD1; abundance: NA; j_gene: TRBJ1-4; v_gene: TRBV7-2; CDR3aa: CASSSGKTGGANEKLFF; CDR3nt: TGTGCCAGCAGCTCGGGCAAAACAGGGGGCGCGAATGAAAAACTGTTTTTT
d_gene: TRBD1; abundance: few; j_gene: TRBJ2-7; v_gene: TRBV6-5; CDR3aa: CASIGTGRPYEQYF; CDR3nt: TGTGCCAGCATCGGGACAGGACGCCCATACGAGCAGTACTTC
d_gene: NA; abundance: NA; j_gene: TRBJ1-1; v_gene: TRBV9; CDR3aa: CASSVGVGALMNTEAFF; CDR3nt: TGTGCCAGCAGCGTTGGGGTGGGGGCTTTAATGAACACTGAAGCTTTCTTT
d_gene: TRBD1; abundance: NA; j_gene: TRBJ1-2; v_gene: TRBV29-1; CDR3aa: CSAITGTGGRYYGYTF; CDR3nt: TGCAGCGCTATTACCGGGACAGGGGGGCGATACTATGGCTACACCTTC